This T cell receptor beta chain was sequenced for a study of blood T cell repertoires in COVID-19. Those enrolled in Seattle joined during active infection and were followed longitudinally afterward. Per the study methods: Reference gene primer amplification gave estimated nucleated cell counts. The method was immunoSEQ multiplex PCR; TCRdb's version includes in-frame clones alone and lacks a portion of them. V, J and clone size derive from that table, while D and trimming were established from the DNA sequence. The data show about 250,000 clones, roughly 82% seen once. Trimming left V 3 bases short and J 6 bases short, with 5 bases between. The CDR3 is 11 amino acids. Germline-derived CDR1 and CDR2 are SGHDT and YYEEEE.

The rearrangement joins TRBV5-6 to TRBJ2-3; D gene uncertain. The sample consisted of peripheral blood. This clonotype was obtained from a woman of 80 years or more with COVID-19, enrolled during active disease. The CDR3 DNA reads as TGTGCCAGCAGCTACGAGGATACGCAGTATTTT. Protein sequence: CASSYEDTQYF.